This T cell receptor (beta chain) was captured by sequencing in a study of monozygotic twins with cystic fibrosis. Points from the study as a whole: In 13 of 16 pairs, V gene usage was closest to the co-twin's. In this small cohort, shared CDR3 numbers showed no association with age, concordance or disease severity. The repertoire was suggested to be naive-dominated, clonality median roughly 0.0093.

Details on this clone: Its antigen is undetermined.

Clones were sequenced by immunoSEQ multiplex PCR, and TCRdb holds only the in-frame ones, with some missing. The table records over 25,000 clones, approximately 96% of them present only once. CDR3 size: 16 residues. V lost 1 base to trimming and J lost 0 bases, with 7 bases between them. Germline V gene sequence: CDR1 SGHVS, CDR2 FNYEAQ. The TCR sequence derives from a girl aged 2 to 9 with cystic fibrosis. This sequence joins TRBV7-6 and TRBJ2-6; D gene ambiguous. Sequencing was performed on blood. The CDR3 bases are TGTGCCAGCAGCTTAGGGGCCCTCTCTGGGGCCAACGTCCTGACTTTC. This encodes CASSLGALSGANVLTF.